The 13 T cell receptor beta chains presented below share a single source sample, sequenced in a study of beta chain features in type 1 diabetes. Expressed TCRB transcripts were sequenced after all isolated RNA was converted to cDNA. The repertoire was sequenced with immunoSEQ multiplex PCR; TCRdb's copy has only in-frame clones and lacks some. The table records 150,000 to 200,000 clones, 13% of them present only once. The specimen sequenced was central memory CD4+ T cells from blood. The receptors were gathered from a woman younger than 35 in good health.

This rearrangement joins TRBV2 to TRBJ2-7; D possibly corresponds to TRBD2 (6 bases). This CDR3 has 14 amino acids. Germline CDR1 and CDR2: SNHLY and FYNNEI. The V end lost 2 bases, the J end lost 8 bases, and 16 bases lay between the germline ends. For the CDR3, the DNA is TGTGCCAGCAGTGAAAATTGGGCGGGGACCAAGCAGTACTTC. Translation gives CASSENWAGTKQYF.

This clone was counted a few times. The chain recombines TRBV28 with TRBJ1-2; the match to TRBD1 covers 10 bases. Germline V gene sequence: CDR1 MDHEN, CDR2 SYDVKM. The J segment lost 4 bases and the V segment lost 4 bases, leaving 6 bases of the junction unmatched. This CDR3 comprises 15 residues. CDR3 coding DNA: TGTGCCAGCAGTTCCCCGGGACAGGGGATCTATGGCTACACCTTC. Amino acids: CASSSPGQGIYGYTF.

This clone was seen a handful of times. The chain uses TRBV7-9 and TRBJ2-1, with 7 bases lining up with TRBD1. V was pared by 4 bases and J by 8 bases, with 17 bases of the junction left unmatched. Germline V gene lookup returns CDR1 SEHNR and CDR2 FQNEAQ (reference sequence). CDR3 length: 17 amino acids. CDR3: CASSYPRASRGRDEQFF. The CDR3 DNA sequence: TGTGCCAGCAGCTACCCTAGAGCGTCAAGGGGGCGGGATGAGCAGTTCTTC.

This clone has only a few counts. This chain links TRBV29-1 with TRBJ2-1; TRBD2 is a possible D gene (6 bases). CDR1 is SQVTM and CDR2 is ANQGSEA in the germline V gene. V dropped 3 bases and J dropped 2 bases, with 11 bases sitting between them. This CDR3 is built from 14 residues. The CDR3 loop is CSVDSGQAYNEQFF. DNA of the CDR3: TGCAGCGTTGACAGCGGGCAAGCCTACAATGAGCAGTTCTTC.

On this clone itself: Additional DNA sequences in this sample encode the identical CDR3. V is TRBV6-5 and J is TRBJ2-5, with D unresolved. Trimming pared 0 bases from V and 5 bases from J, leaving 7 bases between. The V gene's germline CDR1 is MNHEY and CDR2 SVGAGI. This CDR3 spans 13 amino acids. CDR3 in amino acids: CASSYSRWETQYF. CDR3 nucleotides: TGTGCCAGCAGTTACTCGAGATGGGAGACCCAGTACTTC.

This clone was found a few times. The chain links TRBV5-1 to TRBJ1-1; 9 bases align to TRBD1. The germline V gene has CDR1 SGHRS and CDR2 YFSETQ. The CDR3 length is 15 residues. J gave up 1 base and V 5 bases, and 6 bases lay outside the gene matches. CDR3 region: CASSPGTGTNTEAFF. CDR3 in DNA: TGCGCCAGCAGTCCGGGGACAGGGACGAACACTGAAGCTTTCTTT.

The rearrangement joins TRBV5-1 to TRBJ1-5, with D hard to call. The V end was cut by 0 bases, the J end by 4 bases, with 11 bases between. The CDR3 contains 15 residues. The V gene's germline CDR1 is SGHRS and CDR2 YFSETQ. The CDR3 spells CASSLGLQRNQPQHF. The CDR3 coding sequence is TGCGCCAGCAGCTTGGGGCTACAGCGGAATCAGCCCCAGCATTTT.

This clone was found a few times. The CDR3 spells CSVERGSPDTQYF. CDR3 nucleotide sequence: TGCAGCGTTGAAAGGGGGTCCCCAGATACGCAGTATTTT. The chain joins TRBV29-1 to TRBJ2-3, with D possibly matching TRBD1 (6 bases). V was clipped by 2 bases and J by 4 bases, with 10 bases between them. CDR1 and CDR2 from the germline V gene are SQVTM and ANQGSEA. The CDR3 is 13 amino acids.

The chain joins TRBV5-4 to TRBJ2-5, with TRBD2 matching 15 bases. J lost 0 bases, V lost 3 bases, and 9 bases had no gene match. The V gene's germline CDR1 is SGHNT and CDR2 YYREEE (reference sequence). The CDR3 has 19 amino acids. The CDR3 bases are TGTGCCAGCAGCTCACTCGCCGGGACTAGCGGGGGGTACCAAGAGACCCAGTACTTC. Its protein product is CASSSLAGTSGGYQETQYF.

This chain joins TRBV5-4 and TRBJ2-2; 9 nucleotides match TRBD1. Germline V gene lookup returns CDR1 SGHNT and CDR2 YYREEE (reference sequence). The CDR3 consists of 15 residues. J was trimmed by 7 bases and V by 2 bases; bases with no gene match: 6. In DNA form, the CDR3 reads TGTGCCAGCAGCTTACAGGGGGCGCGGTTCGGGGAGCTGTTTTTT. Translated: CASSLQGARFGELFF.

The gene calls are TRBV11-2 and TRBJ2-1, with 13 nucleotides matching TRBD2. Germline CDR1 reads SGHAT; CDR2 reads FQNNGV. The CDR3 length is 17 residues. Trimming cost V 5 bases and J 7 bases; bases outside gene matches: 11. The CDR3, as DNA: TGTGCCAGCAGCGAACCGGGACTAGCGGGACATAAGAATGAGCAGTTCTTC. It specifies CASSEPGLAGHKNEQFF.

V gene TRBV7-2 combines with J gene TRBJ2-1; 10 bases are shared with TRBD2. The CDR3 is made up of 14 amino acids. With V trimmed by 4 bases and J by 5 bases, 2 bases remained unmatched. Germline CDR1 is SGHTA and CDR2 is FQGNSA. The CDR3 region has the DNA TGTGCCAGCAGCTCTACTAGCGGGAACAATGAGCAGTTCTTC. Its translation: CASSSTSGNNEQFF.

In this sample, this clone turned up a few times. The chain couples TRBV15 to TRBJ2-3, with D possibly being TRBD1 (5 bases). V was pared by 0 bases and J by 3 bases, with 13 bases between. The germline V gene has CDR1 LNHNV and CDR2 YYDKDF (reference sequence). The CDR3 totals 16 residues. Here the CDR3 reads CATSRDGAVGTDTQYF. In DNA, the CDR3 is TGTGCCACCAGCAGAGATGGGGCGGTCGGGACAGATACGCAGTATTTT.